This T cell receptor (beta chain) stems from a study of blood T cell repertoires in COVID-19. Study in general: In each case, the material was cDNA or gDNA derived from T cells, B-cell-depleted T cells, or PBMCs.

This table comes from immunoSEQ multiplex PCR, and its TCRdb copy is limited to in-frame clones, with some not included. This sample has 250,000 to 350,000 clones, with around nine tenths found just once. Participants were aged about 18 to 90 years, lived in about two dozen US areas, and enrolled virtually. Two negative PCRs, clearance, or symptom resolution characterized the recovered Cohort 3 donors. Germline values: CDR1 SGHNT, CDR2 YYREEE (reference sequence). V was clipped by 4 bases and J by 2 bases; unmatched bases: 9. The CDR3 consists of 17 residues. Material: PBMCs or T cells enriched from blood (not recorded which). The chain joins TRBV5-4 to TRBJ2-3, with TRBD2 matching 11 bases. This TCR was sampled from a woman aged 40 to 55 who had recovered from COVID-19. DNA of the CDR3: TGTGCCAGCAGCATACCCACTAGCGGGGGTTTCACAGATACGCAGTATTTT. It encodes CASSIPTSGGFTDTQYF.